The 13 T cell receptor beta chains reported below all come from one sample, sequenced in a study of cytomegalovirus exposure and HLA in healthy donors. Assay used: immunoSEQ multiplex PCR; TCRdb lists only in-frame clones, some missing. The sample yields over 150,000 clones, about nine tenths seen once. The sequenced sample consisted of PBMCs. The receptors here all came from a woman aged 18-35 years in good health and CMV-seropositive.

V usage is TRBV6-6 and J usage is TRBJ1-2, with D tentatively TRBD1 (6 bases). The CDR3 spans 13 residues. Germline V gene sequence: CDR1 MNHNY, CDR2 SVGAGI (reference sequence). With 4 bases removed from V and 8 bases from J, the gap between germline ends came to 14 bases. The CDR3 region is CASSSGGARGYTF. The CDR3 nucleotides read TGTGCCAGCAGTTCCGGGGGGGCGCGGGGCTACACCTTC.

The genes are TRBV13 and TRBJ2-1; no reliable D call. CDR3 length: 12 amino acids. V was shortened by 5 bases and J by 7 bases, with 9 bases between the two germline ends. Germline values: CDR1 PRHDT, CDR2 FYEKMQ (reference sequence). This CDR3 is CASSPRWNEQFF. DNA for the CDR3: TGTGCCAGCAGCCCCAGGTGGAATGAGCAGTTCTTC.

This sequence joins TRBV27 and TRBJ2-7; TRBD1 matches at 8 bases. V was pared by 0 bases and J by 10 bases, with 5 bases of the junction left unmatched. Per the germline V gene, CDR1 is MNHEY and CDR2 is SMNVEV (reference sequence). The CDR3 loop spans 13 amino acids. In DNA, the CDR3 is TGTGCCAGCAGTTTATCGCGCCAGGGGGCTCAGTACTTC. Translating gives CASSLSRQGAQYF.

V and J are TRBV5-1 and TRBJ2-2, with D possibly being TRBD2 (6 bases). Looked up from germline, CDR1 is SGHRS and CDR2 is YFSETQ. The CDR3 runs 15 residues. Trimming shortened V by 2 bases and J by 7 bases, and 15 bases separated the two germline ends. The DNA of the CDR3 is TGCGCCAGCAGCTTAACGGGAGTACTAGGCGGGGAGCTGTTTTTT. Translating it yields CASSLTGVLGGELFF.

The chain is built from TRBV5-6 and TRBJ1-4; D gene unclear. The CDR3 has 16 amino acids. Trimming removed 0 bases from V and 0 bases from J, with 9 bases in between. CDR1 is SGHDT, CDR2 YYEEEE, per germline. The CDR3 sequence is CASSLAGVTTNEKLFF. For the CDR3, the DNA is TGTGCCAGCAGCTTGGCCGGGGTTACAACTAATGAAAAACTGTTTTTT.

The sample holds one count of this clone. The genes are TRBV9 and TRBJ1-2; D possibly corresponds to TRBD1 (5 bases). The CDR3 sequence is 15 residues long. Deletions cut 0 bases from V and 8 bases from J, with 17 bases between. Germline V gene sequence: CDR1 SGDLS, CDR2 YYNGEE. The CDR3 DNA sequence: TGTGCCAGCAGCGTAGGTCCCCCAGGGATAAGGGGCTACACCTTC. Protein: CASSVGPPGIRGYTF.

The rearrangement links TRBV6-4 to TRBJ2-2; TRBD1 aligns across 8 bases. The CDR3 loop spans 15 amino acids. V was clipped by 2 bases and J by 4 bases; unmatched bases: 3. Germline lookup yields CDR1 MRHNA and CDR2 SNTAGT. The DNA of the CDR3 is TGTGCCAGCAGTGACGGACAGGGAGGCACCGGGGAGCTGTTTTTT. Translated: CASSDGQGGTGELFF.

The rearrangement uses TRBV7-8 and TRBJ2-7; the match to TRBD1 covers 8 bases. There are 16 residues in the CDR3. V shed 6 bases, J shed 2 bases, and the junction held 12 bases outside the gene matches. In germline, CDR1 is SGHVS, CDR2 FQNEAQ. The CDR3 protein is CASRRTLTGGPYEQYF. DNA of the CDR3: TGTGCCAGCAGACGAACCTTAACAGGGGGTCCCTACGAGCAGTACTTC.

In nucleotides, the CDR3 is TGTGCCAGCTCACCTCAGCTAGCGGGAGGACCGTACGAGCAGTACTTC. Translating gives CASSPQLAGGPYEQYF. The J gene is TRBJ2-7, the V gene TRBV18; 11 bases fit TRBD2. CDR1 and CDR2 from the germline V gene are KGHSH and LQKENI. Trimming removed 3 bases from V and 4 bases from J; junction bases left unmatched: 8. The CDR3 has 16 residues.

This sequence joins TRBV6-1 and TRBJ2-5, with 8 bases identical to TRBD1. CDR3 length: 15 amino acids. V shed 8 bases and J 7 bases; nucleotides not matched to a gene: 15. Germline V gene data show CDR1 as MNHNS and CDR2 as SASEGT. Here the CDR3 reads CASCSLGQAKGTQYF. The CDR3 DNA sequence: TGTGCCAGCTGTTCTTTGGGACAGGCAAAGGGGACCCAGTACTTC.

On this clone: A junction boundary mismatches the germline segment, possibly from a read error. The chain has TRBV7-7 and TRBJ2-1; D perhaps matches TRBD2 (6 bases). The CDR3 totals 13 residues. Germline V lookup: CDR1 SSHAT, CDR2 FNYEAQ (reference sequence). The CDR3 bases are TGTGCTAGCAGCCGGCGGAGGGACAATGAGCAGTTCTTC. This gives the protein CASSRRRDNEQFF.

The chain uses TRBV15 and TRBJ1-2, with D unresolved. Trimming cost V 0 bases and J 4 bases, with 9 bases left between them. This CDR3 is 14 amino acids long. Germline V gene lookup returns CDR1 LNHNV and CDR2 YYDKDF (reference sequence). The CDR3 coding sequence is TGTGCCACCAGCAGAGATGGTGAGGGCTATGGCTACACCTTC. It yields the protein CATSRDGEGYGYTF.

The chain is built from TRBV19 and TRBJ1-1, with 7 nucleotides matching TRBD1. V was clipped by 9 bases and J by 8 bases; unmatched bases: 6. The CDR3 has 11 residues. The germline V gene encodes CDR1 LNHDA and CDR2 SQIVND (reference sequence). The CDR3 spells CASRYRGEAFF. CDR3 sequence (DNA): TGTGCCAGCAGATACAGGGGAGAAGCTTTCTTT.